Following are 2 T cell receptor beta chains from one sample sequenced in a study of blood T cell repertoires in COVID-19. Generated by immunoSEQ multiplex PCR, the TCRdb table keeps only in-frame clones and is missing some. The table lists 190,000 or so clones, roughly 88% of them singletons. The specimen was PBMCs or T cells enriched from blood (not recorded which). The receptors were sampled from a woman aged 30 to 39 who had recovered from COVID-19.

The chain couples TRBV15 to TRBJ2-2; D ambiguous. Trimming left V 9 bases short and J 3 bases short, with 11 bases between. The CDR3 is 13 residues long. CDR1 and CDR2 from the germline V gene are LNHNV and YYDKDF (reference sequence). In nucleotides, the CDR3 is TGTGCCACGCGTAAAGGAGACACCGGGGAGCTGTTTTTT. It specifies CATRKGDTGELFF.

The CDR3 sequence: CASRLDLNTGELFF. The DNA of the CDR3 is TGTGCCAGCAGACTCGACTTGAACACCGGGGAGCTGTTTTTT. This sequence joins TRBV4-2 and TRBJ2-2; no firm D call. V lost 6 bases and J lost 1, with 9 bases in between. Germline V gene sequence: CDR1 LGHNA, CDR2 YNFKEQ. The CDR3 spans 14 residues.